These T cell receptor beta chains were read from a single sample in a study of cytomegalovirus exposure and HLA in healthy donors. Using immunoSEQ multiplex PCR, the repertoire was profiled, and TCRdb retains in-frame clones only, with some absent. The table lists over 80,000 clones, 82% of them singletons, with approximately 3.6% in the top ten. The sequencing sample was made of PBMCs. The receptors come from a man aged 50-60 years in good health and CMV-seronegative. Each CDR3 is given with its conserved first and last residue. A D gene is named only where the DNA matches it firmly. Clone size is stated in some rows and not others, as once, few, many or a class when expanded.

V	size	J	D	DNA	CDR3
TRBV6-4	-	TRBJ2-2	-	TGTGCCAGCAGTGACTCGGCCCGATACACCGGGGAGCTGTTTTTT	CASSDSARYTGELFF
TRBV7-2	-	TRBJ1-2	-	TGTGCCAGCAGTCCTGACAGGCTCTATGGCTACACCTTC	CASSPDRLYGYTF
TRBV9	-	TRBJ2-7	-	TGTGCCAGCAGCGGAGGGCCGGTCTACGAGCAGTACTTC	CASSGGPVYEQYF
TRBV28	-	TRBJ2-7	TRBD1	TGTGCCAGCAGCTATTGGGACAGGGAGAAGCAGTACTTC	CASSYWDREKQYF
TRBV5-1	once	TRBJ2-5	TRBD1	TGCGCCAGCAGCTTGGCCGCGACAGGGAGATTTGAGACCCAGTACTTC	CASSLAATGRFETQYF
TRBV7-2	-	TRBJ2-1	TRBD2	TGTGCCAGCAGTCGCAGCGGGAGCTCCTACAATGAGCAGTTCTTC	CASSRSGSSYNEQFF
TRBV6-1	-	TRBJ1-5	-	TGTGCCAGCCAACCAGGCCCCCAGGCCCAGCATTTT	CASQPGPQAQHF
TRBV9	-	TRBJ1-1	TRBD1	TGTGCCAGCAGCGTATCAGGCGGGACAGCTCCGAACACTGAAGCTTTCTTT	CASSVSGGTAPNTEAFF
TRBV18	few	TRBJ1-1	-	TGTGCCAGCTCACCGCCCAGCGGGGCGGAAACTGAAGCTTTCTTT	CASSPPSGAETEAFF
TRBV11-1	-	TRBJ2-2	TRBD2	TGTGCCAGCAGCTTAACGGGAGGTTTCACCGGGGAGCTGTTTTTT	CASSLTGGFTGELFF
TRBV5-3	-	TRBJ2-3	TRBD2	TGTGCCAGAAGCTTGGAAGACTATAGCGGGGTCTTATATAATCACACAGATACGCAGTATTTT	CARSLEDYSGVLYNHTDTQYF
TRBV4-1	-	TRBJ2-7	-	TGCGCCAGCAGCCCCAACCCCACAGGGCTCGACGAGCAGTACTTC	CASSPNPTGLDEQYF
TRBV5-1	-	TRBJ2-7	TRBD1	TGCGCCAGCAGCTCGGGGACAGGGGCTCTCGAGCAGTACTTC	CASSSGTGALEQYF
TRBV4-1	-	TRBJ2-7	TRBD2	TGCGCCAGCAGCCGGGAACTAGCGGTAGCCTCCTACGAGCAGTACTTC	CASSRELAVASYEQYF
TRBV7-8	-	TRBJ1-2	-	TGTGCCAGCAGCGCAGGGGAACTCTATGGCTACACCTTC	CASSAGELYGYTF
TRBV28	-	TRBJ1-5	TRBD1	TGTGCCAGCAGTTTAGGGGGACAGGGTAGCAATCAGCCCCAGCATTTT	CASSLGGQGSNQPQHF
TRBV15	-	TRBJ1-1	-	TGTGCCACCAGCAGAGGGCGGGGAATGAACACTGAAGCTTTCTTT	CATSRGRGMNTEAFF
TRBV7-9	-	TRBJ1-2	-	TGTGCCAGCAGCTTAAACTCAGGGGTTCAGGACTATGGCTACACCTTC	CASSLNSGVQDYGYTF
TRBV28	-	TRBJ1-5	TRBD1	TGTGCCAGCAGCCTCGCTGGACAGGGAGAGAATCAGCCCCAGCATTTT	CASSLAGQGENQPQHF
TRBV11-2	-	TRBJ2-5	TRBD2	TGTGCCAGCAGTTTACTAGCGGGAGAAGAGACCCAGTACTTC	CASSLLAGEETQYF
TRBV29-1	-	TRBJ2-7	-	TGCAGCGTTGATTCCGGGGACGAGCAGTACTTC	CSVDSGDEQYF
TRBV6-5	few	TRBJ2-7	-	TGTGCCATCCCACCAGGGGGGTTGCTGTACTTC	CAIPPGGLLYF
TRBV5-1	-	TRBJ2-3	-	TGCGCCAGCAGCCAACAGGGCCCGCAAGATACGCAGTATTTT	CASSQQGPQDTQYF
TRBV27	-	TRBJ2-7	-	TGTGCCACGAGCTTGGGTGGCGGCCGGGGAATCTACGAGCAGTACTTC	CATSLGGGRGIYEQYF
TRBV11-2	-	TRBJ1-5	-	TGTGCCAGCAGCTTATCCCTTGACAAGAATCAGCCCCAGCATTTT	CASSLSLDKNQPQHF
TRBV30	-	TRBJ2-1	-	TGCGCCTCAAGCGACCCAACGGGGAATGAGCAGTTCTTC	CASSDPTGNEQFF
TRBV2	-	TRBJ2-5	TRBD1	TGTGCCAGCAGGGACCGGGACAGACTGGGGGCCCAGTACTTC	CASRDRDRLGAQYF
TRBV19	-	TRBJ1-5	-	TGTGCCAGTAGTATCAATCAGCAGGGCAATCAGCCCCAGCATTTT	CASSINQQGNQPQHF
TRBV27	-	TRBJ2-3	TRBD1	TGTGCCAGCAGTTGGATAACAGGGGTCGCGGATACGCAGTATTTT	CASSWITGVADTQYF
TRBV19	-	TRBJ2-5	TRBD2	TGTGCCAGTAGTGTCGCGGGGGTCCGAGAGACCCAGTACTTC	CASSVAGVRETQYF
TRBV30	-	TRBJ2-2	-	TGTGCCTGGACCCCGAACAGAGCCGGGGAGCTGTTTTTT	CAWTPNRAGELFF
TRBV7-9	-	TRBJ2-6	TRBD1	TGTGCCAGCAGCTTACAGGGGGCGCGTGGGGCCAACGTCCTGACTTTC	CASSLQGARGANVLTF
TRBV19	-	TRBJ2-3	TRBD1	TGTGCCAGTAGTGTAGGGGACAGTGACACAGATACGCAGTATTTT	CASSVGDSDTDTQYF
TRBV27	-	TRBJ2-1	TRBD1	TGTGCCAGCAGGTTTTCAGGACAGGGGAAAGGTGAGCAGTTCTTC	CASRFSGQGKGEQFF
TRBV27	-	TRBJ2-5	TRBD2	TGTGCCAGCAGTTTAAACGGCGGGAGACAAGAGACCCAGTACTTC	CASSLNGGRQETQYF
TRBV27	-	TRBJ2-3	TRBD2	TGTGCCAGCAGTTTAGCGGGAGCTAGCACAGATACGCAGTATTTT	CASSLAGASTDTQYF
TRBV7-6	-	TRBJ1-3	-	TGTGCCAGCAGCAATCTCCCGGGGGGCGCCGGAGGAAACACCATATATTTT	CASSNLPGGAGGNTIYF
TRBV2	-	TRBJ2-7	TRBD1	TGTGCCAGCAGTAAGGGACAGGGGTCCAACGAGCAGTACTTC	CASSKGQGSNEQYF
TRBV4-1	-	TRBJ2-7	TRBD2	TGCGCCAGCAGCCAAGCGGGGACTAGCTCCTTCGAGCAGTACTTC	CASSQAGTSSFEQYF